This entry features one TCR beta chain sequence. Its antigen is not identified. One junction end disagrees with the germline gene, perhaps due to a read error. This entry is derived from a study of early T cells in non-severe SARS-CoV-2 infection. A single record per CDR3 protein comes from TCRdb applying MiXCR to the 5' RACE reads. The repertoire holds more than 80,000 distinct CDR3 sequences, around an eighth seen once, with about 6.7% in the top ten. Study results and caveats: Database matching using VDJdb favored anti-spike CD8 responses, with private and CD4 specificities left missing.

The CDR3 has 12 amino acids. Per germline, CDR1 DFQATT and CDR2 SNEGSKA (reference sequence). Material: whole blood. This sequence joins TRBV20-1 and TRBJ1-1, with a tentative D call TRBD1 (6 bases). This TCR derives from an adult who was a healthcare worker with PCR-confirmed SARS-CoV-2 infection or an uninfected control (not recorded which). The CDR3 is CSARDLDSEVFF. The CDR3 nucleotides are TGCAGTGCTAGAGATCTGGACAGTGAAGTTTTCTTT.